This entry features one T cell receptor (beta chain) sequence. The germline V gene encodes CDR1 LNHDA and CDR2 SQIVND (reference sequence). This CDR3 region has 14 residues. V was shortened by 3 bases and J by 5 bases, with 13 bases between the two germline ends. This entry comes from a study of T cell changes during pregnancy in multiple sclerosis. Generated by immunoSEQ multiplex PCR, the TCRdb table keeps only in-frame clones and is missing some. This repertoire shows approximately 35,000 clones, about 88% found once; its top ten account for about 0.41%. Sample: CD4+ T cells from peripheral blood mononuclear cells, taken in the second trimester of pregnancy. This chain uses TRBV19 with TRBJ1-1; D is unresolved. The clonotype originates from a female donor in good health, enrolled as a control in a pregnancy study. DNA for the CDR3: TGTGCCAGTAGTATGTTGCAGGCCCAGACTGAAGCTTTCTTT. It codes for CASSMLQAQTEAFF. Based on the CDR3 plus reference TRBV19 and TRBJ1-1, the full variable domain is DGGITQSPKYLFRKEGQNVTLSCEQNLNHDAMYWYRQDPGQGLRLIYYSQIVNDFQKGDIAEGYSVSREKKESFPLTVTSAQKNPTAFYLCASSMLQAQTEAFFGQGTRLTVV.